The rows below give T cell receptor beta chains drawn from one sample of a study of vaccination effects on CD4 cells after COVID-19. Some clones are missing from TCRdb's copy, which holds only in-frame ones; the method was immunoSEQ multiplex PCR. The sample records about 58,000 clones, about 74% being singletons. No antigen has been identified for these receptors. Specimen: CD4+ T cells from PBMCs cultured without peptide, collected before COVID-19 vaccination. These receptors all stem from a human donor who received a COVID-19 vaccine. CDR3s include the opening cysteine and the closing phenylalanine or tryptophan. D genes are given only for firm matches. Expanded clones get a size class; other rows say once, few or many, or leave the size out.

J: TRBJ2-2
V: TRBV3-1/TRBV3-2
D: TRBD2
size: .
CDR3: CASSLAGGDIGELFF
DNA: TGTGCCAGCAGCCTAGCGGGGGGGGATATCGGGGAGCTGTTTTTT

J: TRBJ2-2
V: TRBV4-2
D: .
size: .
CDR3: CASSQDSTNTGELFF
DNA: TGTGCCAGCAGCCAAGACAGCACCAACACCGGGGAGCTGTTTTTT

J: TRBJ2-5
V: TRBV5-1
D: .
size: .
CDR3: CASSLVGGPETQYF
DNA: TGCGCCAGCAGCTTGGTTGGGGGGCCGGAGACCCAGTACTTC

J: TRBJ2-3
V: TRBV11-2
D: TRBD2
size: .
CDR3: CASSPPGLAGGDDTQYF
DNA: TGTGCCAGCAGCCCTCCGGGACTAGCGGGGGGGGATGATACGCAGTATTTT

J: TRBJ1-2
V: TRBV3-1/TRBV3-2
D: .
size: .
CDR3: CASSQRAGADGYTF
DNA: TGTGCCAGCAGCCAAAGGGCAGGTGCGGATGGCTACACCTTC

J: TRBJ2-3
V: TRBV28
D: .
size: .
CDR3: CASTSTGTPGEDTQYF
DNA: TGTGCCAGCACCTCTACCGGGACACCGGGAGAAGATACGCAGTATTTT

J: TRBJ1-5
V: TRBV4-1
D: .
size: few
CDR3: CASSPRDGNQPQHF
DNA: TGCGCCAGCAGCCCCAGGGACGGCAATCAGCCCCAGCATTTT

J: TRBJ1-4
V: TRBV7-9
D: .
size: .
CDR3: CASSRNEKLFF
DNA: TGTGCCAGCAGCCGAAATGAAAAACTGTTTTTT

J: TRBJ2-2
V: TRBV5-4
D: TRBD2
size: .
CDR3: CASSYGLAGASDGELFF
DNA: TGTGCCAGCAGTTACGGACTAGCGGGGGCCTCGGACGGGGAGCTGTTTTTT

J: TRBJ1-3
V: TRBV6-5
D: .
size: .
CDR3: CASRPSSGNTIYF
DNA: TGTGCCAGCCGCCCCTCCTCTGGAAACACCATATATTTT

J: TRBJ2-3
V: TRBV5-1
D: .
size: once
CDR3: CASSLEVGEDTQYF
DNA: TGCGCCAGCAGCTTGGAGGTGGGGGAGGATACGCAGTATTTT

J: TRBJ1-3
V: TRBV28
D: .
size: .
CDR3: CASSLSWGGNTIYF
DNA: TGTGCCAGCAGTTTATCATGGGGAGGAAACACCATATATTTT

J: TRBJ2-3
V: TRBV5-4
D: .
size: .
CDR3: CASSRGLPLTDTQYF
DNA: TGTGCCAGCAGCCGGGGACTTCCCCTCACAGATACGCAGTATTTT

J: TRBJ1-2
V: TRBV7-2
D: .
size: .
CDR3: CASLLVYGYTF
DNA: TGTGCCAGCCTGCTAGTCTATGGCTACACCTTC

J: TRBJ1-2
V: TRBV2
D: .
size: few
CDR3: CATQGTFYGYTF
DNA: TGTGCCACCCAAGGGACTTTCTATGGCTACACCTTC

J: TRBJ1-5
V: TRBV2
D: .
size: .
CDR3: CASRGPGAGNQPQHF
DNA: TGTGCCAGCAGGGGCCCGGGGGCCGGCAATCAGCCCCAGCATTTT

J: TRBJ2-5
V: TRBV28
D: TRBD1
size: .
CDR3: CASSNRDRLQETQYF
DNA: TGTGCCAGCAGCAACCGGGACAGACTCCAAGAGACCCAGTACTTC

J: TRBJ2-3
V: TRBV4-3
D: .
size: .
CDR3: CASSQEIVSWGGWADTQYF
DNA: TGCGCCAGCAGCCAAGAGATCGTCTCCTGGGGCGGTTGGGCAGATACGCAGTATTTT

J: TRBJ2-3
V: TRBV7-2
D: .
size: .
CDR3: CASSLSSGQRGQYF
DNA: TGTGCCAGCAGCTTATCCTCGGGACAAAGAGGGCAGTATTTT

J: TRBJ2-1
V: TRBV29-1
D: .
size: .
CDR3: CSAPRGAYNEQFF
DNA: TGCAGCGCCCCTCGGGGGGCTTACAATGAGCAGTTCTTC

J: TRBJ1-2
V: TRBV6-5
D: TRBD1
size: once
CDR3: CASSSPDRGGGYTF
DNA: TGTGCCAGCAGTTCCCCGGACAGGGGAGGTGGCTACACCTTC

J: TRBJ1-4
V: TRBV4-2
D: .
size: .
CDR3: CASSQDGKGREKLFF
DNA: TGTGCCAGCAGCCAAGATGGAAAAGGGCGGGAAAAACTGTTTTTT

J: TRBJ2-1
V: TRBV4-2
D: TRBD2
size: .
CDR3: CASSRTQRGDNNEQFF
DNA: TGTGCCAGCAGCCGCACCCAGCGGGGGGACAATAATGAGCAGTTCTTC

J: TRBJ1-6
V: TRBV3-1/TRBV3-2
D: .
size: .
CDR3: CASSQATGNSPLHF
DNA: TGTGCCAGCAGCCAAGCGACCGGGAATTCACCCCTCCACTTT

J: TRBJ1-5
V: TRBV2
D: .
size: .
CDR3: CASSEQGMLGQPQHF
DNA: TGTGCCAGCAGTGAGCAGGGGATGTTAGGTCAGCCCCAGCATTTT

J: TRBJ1-5
V: TRBV19
D: TRBD1
size: .
CDR3: CASSTVGAGGGSNQPQHF
DNA: TGTGCCAGTAGTACAGTGGGGGCAGGGGGAGGGTCCAATCAGCCCCAGCATTTT

J: TRBJ1-2
V: TRBV19
D: .
size: .
CDR3: CASQDKGGRTYGYTF
DNA: TGTGCCAGCCAGGACAAGGGGGGCAGGACCTATGGCTACACCTTC

J: TRBJ1-6
V: TRBV9
D: .
size: .
CDR3: CASRPGTSYNSPLHF
DNA: TGTGCCAGCAGGCCGGGGACCTCCTATAATTCACCCCTCCACTTT